This T cell receptor (beta chain) originates from a study of T cell responses to AZD1222 COVID-19 vaccine. Findings and caveats of the study: Targeting of unmutated variant regions was reportedly seen in nearly half of spike-specific TCRs.

Profiled with immunoSEQ multiplex PCR; TCRdb holds only in-frame clones, not every one. The repertoire holds around 170,000 clones, with approximately 89% as singletons. About this clone itself: The antigen is not known.

This material consisted of peripheral blood, taken on day 0 of AZD1222 vaccination. The receptor comes from an adult in good health.

CDR3 nucleotides: TGCGCCAGCAGCCAAGACCGGCCTAGCGGGAAGATTGAGCAGTTCTTC. Its protein is CASSQDRPSGKIEQFF. The V gene is TRBV4-1, the J gene TRBJ2-1; 9 nucleotides line up with TRBD2. This CDR3 is 16 amino acids long. The J segment lost 9 bases and the V segment lost 0 bases, leaving 9 bases of the junction unmatched. Germline V CDR1 and CDR2: MGHRA, YSYEKL.